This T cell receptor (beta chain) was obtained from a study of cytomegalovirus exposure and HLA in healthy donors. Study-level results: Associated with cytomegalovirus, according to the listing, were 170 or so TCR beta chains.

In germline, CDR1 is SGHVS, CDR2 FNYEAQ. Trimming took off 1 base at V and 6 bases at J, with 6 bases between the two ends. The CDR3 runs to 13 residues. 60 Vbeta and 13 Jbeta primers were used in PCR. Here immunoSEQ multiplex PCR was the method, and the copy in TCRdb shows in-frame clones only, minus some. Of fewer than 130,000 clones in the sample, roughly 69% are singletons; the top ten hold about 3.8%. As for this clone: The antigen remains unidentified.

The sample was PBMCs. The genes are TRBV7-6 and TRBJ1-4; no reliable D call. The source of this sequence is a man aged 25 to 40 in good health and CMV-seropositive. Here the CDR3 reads CASSLGGDEKLFF. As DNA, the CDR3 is TGTGCCAGCAGCTTAGGCGGAGATGAAAAACTGTTTTTT. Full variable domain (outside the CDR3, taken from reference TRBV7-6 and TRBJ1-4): GAGVSQSPRYKVTKRGQDVALRCDPISGHVSLYWYRQALGQGPEFLTYFNYEAQQDKSGLPNDRFSAERPEGSISTLTIQRTEQRDSAMYRCASSLGGDEKLFFGSGTQLSVL.